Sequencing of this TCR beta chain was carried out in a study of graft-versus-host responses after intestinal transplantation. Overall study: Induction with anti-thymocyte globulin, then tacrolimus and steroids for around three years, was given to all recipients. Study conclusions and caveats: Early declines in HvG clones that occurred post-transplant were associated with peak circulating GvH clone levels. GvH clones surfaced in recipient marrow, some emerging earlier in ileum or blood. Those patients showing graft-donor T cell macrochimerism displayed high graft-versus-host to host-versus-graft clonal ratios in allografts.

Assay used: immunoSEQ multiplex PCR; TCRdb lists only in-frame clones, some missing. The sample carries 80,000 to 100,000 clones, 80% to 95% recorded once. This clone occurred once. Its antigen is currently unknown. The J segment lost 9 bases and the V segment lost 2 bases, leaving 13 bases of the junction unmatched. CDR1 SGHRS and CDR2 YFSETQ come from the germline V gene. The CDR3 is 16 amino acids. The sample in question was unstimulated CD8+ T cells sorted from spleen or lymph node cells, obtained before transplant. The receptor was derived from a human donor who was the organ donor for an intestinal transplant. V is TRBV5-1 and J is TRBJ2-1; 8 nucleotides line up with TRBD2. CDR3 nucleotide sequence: TGCGCCAGCAGCTTTACCGGGACTAGGTTCGGAGGTGAGCAGTTCTTC. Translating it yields CASSFTGTRFGGEQFF.